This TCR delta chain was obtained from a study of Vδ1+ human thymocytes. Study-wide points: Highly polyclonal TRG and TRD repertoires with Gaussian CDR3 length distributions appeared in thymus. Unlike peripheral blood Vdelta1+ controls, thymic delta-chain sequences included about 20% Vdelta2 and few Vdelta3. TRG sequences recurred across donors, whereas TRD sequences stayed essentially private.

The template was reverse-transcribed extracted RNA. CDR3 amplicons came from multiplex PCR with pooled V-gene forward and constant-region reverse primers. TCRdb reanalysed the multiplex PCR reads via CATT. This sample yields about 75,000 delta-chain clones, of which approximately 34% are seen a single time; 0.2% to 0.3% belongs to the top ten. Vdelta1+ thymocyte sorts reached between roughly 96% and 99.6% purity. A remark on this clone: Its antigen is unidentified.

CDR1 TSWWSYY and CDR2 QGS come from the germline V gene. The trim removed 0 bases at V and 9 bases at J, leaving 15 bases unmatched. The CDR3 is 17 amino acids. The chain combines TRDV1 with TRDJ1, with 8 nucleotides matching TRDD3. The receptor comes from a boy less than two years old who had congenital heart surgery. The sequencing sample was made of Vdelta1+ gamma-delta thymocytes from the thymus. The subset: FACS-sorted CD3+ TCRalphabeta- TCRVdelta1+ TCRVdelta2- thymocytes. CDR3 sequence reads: CALGELTYKGDREQLIF. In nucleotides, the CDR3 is TGTGCTCTTGGGGAACTTACCTACAAGGGGGATAGAGAGCAACTCATCTTT.